This T cell receptor beta chain was found in a study of breast tumors, draining lymph nodes, adjacent tissues. Study findings and constraints: Tumors had less TCR diversity than lymph nodes, more than nontumor tissue.

Samples came from axillary lymph nodes draining the breast cancer. TCRdb ran MiXCR on the multiplex PCR reads and lists one entry per CDR3 protein. The data hold about 94,000 distinct CDR3 sequences, with approximately 28% observed a single time. The V gene lost 2 bases and the J gene lost 3 bases, with 5 bases spanning the gap. CDR1 and CDR2 from the germline V gene are MGHDK and SYGVNS. This CDR3 spans 14 amino acids. This clonotype was counted at least ten times. Its matching antigen is unknown. The clonotype was recovered from a female donor with breast cancer. Some clones in this sample may be carry-over from other donors' samples. V and J are TRBV25-1 and TRBJ1-6; D might be TRBD1 (5 bases). Input material: axillary lymph node tissue. CDR3 amino acids: CASSEGHYNSPLHF. The CDR3 DNA reads TGTGCCAGCAGTGAAGGACACTATAATTCACCCCTCCACTTT.